These T cell receptor beta chains were read from a single sample in a study of shared clonotypes between healthy human individuals. TCRdb's table, derived via immunoSEQ multiplex PCR, lists solely in-frame clones and lacks some. The table includes 1.6 million or so clones, roughly 97% detected once. The sample comprised naive CD4+ T cells sorted from blood. These receptors all come from a man between 25 and 39 years old in good health. The CDR3 runs from the conserved cysteine through the conserved F or W. The D gene is left open where the match is weak. Size is stated for part of the rows, as once, few or many counts, or as a class when the clone is expanded.

. TRBJ2-7 . TRBV1 TGCACCAGCAGCCAAAAACCGGGACGAGGAGGATACGAGCAGTACTTC CTSSQKPGRGGYEQYF
. TRBJ2-7 . TRBV19 TGTGCCAGTAGCACTTTACAGGGACAGCAGTACTTC CASSTLQGQQYF
TRBD1 TRBJ2-6 . TRBV11-2 TGTGCCAGCAGCTCGGCGGGGGACAGGGGAATATCTGGGGCCAACGTCCTGACTTTC CASSSAGDRGISGANVLTF
. TRBJ1-1 . TRBV7-8 TGTGCCAGCAGCGAAACAGTGAACACTGAAGCTTTCTTT CASSETVNTEAFF
TRBD1 TRBJ1-3 . TRBV10-3 TGTGCCATCAGTCCGGGACAGGCTGGAAACACCATATATTTT CAISPGQAGNTIYF
. TRBJ2-1 . TRBV10-3 TGTGCCATCAGTGAGTCCGACCCAACTAGTATTCCCTACAATGAGCAGTTCTTC CAISESDPTSIPYNEQFF
. TRBJ2-1 . TRBV2 TGTGCCAGCAGTGAAGCGCTGGACTCTCAGTTCTTC CASSEALDSQFF
. TRBJ2-5 . TRBV5-4 TGTGCCAGCAGCCCAGGTGGGACCCAGTACTTC CASSPGGTQYF
. TRBJ2-5 . TRBV4-1 TGCGCCAGCAGCCAAGAAAGGGTAGCGGAGACCCAGTACTTC CASSQERVAETQYF
. TRBJ2-7 . TRBV6-5 TGTGCCAGCAGTTACTCCCGTCCCCCCCTCTACGAGCAGTACTTC CASSYSRPPLYEQYF
. TRBJ2-7 . TRBV5-6 TGTGCCAGCAGCCCCCTTGGGGCCCCTCCTTCCGAGCAGTACTTC CASSPLGAPPSEQYF
. TRBJ2-7 . TRBV2 TGTGCCATACTTAAAGAAATCTCCTACGAGCAGTACTTC CAILKEISYEQYF
TRBD1 TRBJ1-1 . TRBV2 TGTGCCAGCAGATGGGACAGGGAGGGCACAAGGACCAAGTCGAACACTGAAGCTTTCTTT CASRWDREGTRTKSNTEAFF
. TRBJ1-3 . TRBV7-2 TGTGCCAGCAGCACCCGGGCCCCCAGTCCTGGAAACACCATATATTTT CASSTRAPSPGNTIYF
TRBD2 TRBJ2-5 . TRBV29-1 TGCAGCGTTTTCACTAGCGGGAGCGGGGAGACCCAGTACTTC CSVFTSGSGETQYF
. TRBJ2-1 . TRBV27 TGTGCCAGCAGTCTTTCCCCGGGAGTAGAGTCCTACAATGAGCAGTTCTTC CASSLSPGVESYNEQFF
. TRBJ1-1 . TRBV29-1 TGCAGCGTTGCCCCAGTAGGGTATGACACTGAAGCTTTCTTT CSVAPVGYDTEAFF
TRBD1 TRBJ1-1 . TRBV28 TGTGCCAGCAGTTCGACTGGACAGGGGATGTGGCGGACTGAAGCTTTCTTT CASSSTGQGMWRTEAFF
TRBD2 TRBJ2-1 . TRBV5-1 TGCGCCAGCAGCTTAATAGCGGGAGGGTACAATGAGCAGTTCTTC CASSLIAGGYNEQFF
TRBD2 TRBJ2-3 . TRBV5-1 TGCGCCAGCAGGGACGGGAGGAGCACAGATACGCAGTATTTT CASRDGRSTDTQYF
TRBD2 TRBJ2-1 . TRBV9 TGTGCCAGCAGCGTCAGACCTAGCGGGAATTGGAATGAGCAGTTCTTC CASSVRPSGNWNEQFF
. TRBJ2-7 . TRBV5-4 TGTGCCAGCAGCTTGGTGGGCAGCACCTACGAGCAGTACTTC CASSLVGSTYEQYF
. TRBJ2-4 once TRBV5-1 TGCGCCAGCAGCTTGGCAGCAGGTATGGGGGACATTCAGTACTTC CASSLAAGMGDIQYF
. TRBJ2-7 . TRBV5-8 TGTGCCAGCAGCTTGGGATCCGGGAGTTGGTCCTACGAGCAGTACTTC CASSLGSGSWSYEQYF
. TRBJ2-1 . TRBV28 TGTGCCAGCACGTCAACCGTTAGAGCCAATGAGCAGTTCTTC CASTSTVRANEQFF
. TRBJ2-5 . TRBV2 TGTGCCAGCAGTGGTGGCAGGGGAGAGACCCAGTACTTC CASSGGRGETQYF
TRBD1 TRBJ1-2 . TRBV7-9 TGTGCCAGCAGCGACAGGGTAGGAGACTATGGCTACACCTTC CASSDRVGDYGYTF
. TRBJ1-1 . TRBV28 TGTGCCAGCAGTTTTCGTGGGACTGAAGCTTTCTTT CASSFRGTEAFF
TRBD1 TRBJ1-2 . TRBV5-1 TGCGCCAGCAGCTCTGGGGGACAGGGGTACCATGGCTACACCTTC CASSSGGQGYHGYTF
. TRBJ1-1 . TRBV5-1 TGCGCCAGCAGCCCGTTGGGGCTGAACACTGAAGCTTTCTTT CASSPLGLNTEAFF
TRBD2 TRBJ2-7 . TRBV5-6 TGTGCCAGCAGCTGGACTAGCGGGAGCTCCTACGAGCAGTACTTC CASSWTSGSSYEQYF
. TRBJ2-1 . TRBV7-6 TGTGCCAGCAGCGGCCTTGGGGCAGGGATTTACAATGAGCAGTTCTTC CASSGLGAGIYNEQFF
. TRBJ2-7 once TRBV7-2 TGTGCCAGCAGCTTAGTTAGCCAGGGTGGGAGGTACGAGCAGTACTTC CASSLVSQGGRYEQYF
. TRBJ2-1 once TRBV18 TGTGCCAGCTCACCTCAGGATTTCTTATATGAGCAGTTCTTC CASSPQDFLYEQFF
TRBD1 TRBJ2-7 . TRBV25-1 TGTGCCAGCAGTGAATATAGAGGACAGGGGGCGAACGAGCAGTACTTC CASSEYRGQGANEQYF
TRBD2 TRBJ2-3 . TRBV4-1 TGCGCCAGCAGCCAAGTAGCGGGTACTAGCACAGATACGCAGTATTTT CASSQVAGTSTDTQYF
. TRBJ2-1 . TRBV6-6 TGTGCCAGCAGTCCGACTACTAGAAACAATGAGCAGTTCTTC CASSPTTRNNEQFF
TRBD2 TRBJ2-7 . TRBV11-2 TGTGCCAGCAGCATTGAGCGGGGCTACTCCTACGAGCAGTACTTC CASSIERGYSYEQYF
. TRBJ2-2 once TRBV27 TGTGCCAGCAGTTTGGGCCGGTTAGGGGCGGTTATCGGGGAGCTGTTTTTT CASSLGRLGAVIGELFF
. TRBJ2-3 . TRBV18 TGTGCCAGCTCACGGACCCTAGCGACCCGCACAGATACGCAGTATTTT CASSRTLATRTDTQYF